The 27 T cell receptor beta chains presented below share a single source sample, sequenced in a study of shared clonotypes between healthy human individuals (dated by TCRdb to 2018 to 2021). Library method: the immunoSEQ multiplex PCR assay. In its TCRdb copy, this immuneACCESS table keeps in-frame sequences only and misses some clones. Where compared with another copy, unresolved V genes explain less than half of these, and the others have no known cause. In all, the sample holds about 380,000 clones, and about 96% of those were seen once. The ten most abundant clones make up 0.32% of the sample. The sample taken for sequencing was memory CD8+ T cells sorted from blood. What the cell subset or site label conveys for this sample: CD45RO+ cells pooled with CCR7-negative TemRA cells. These receptors were collected from a man younger than 40 in good health.

This clone was seen a single time. The identical CDR3 is also encoded by other nucleotide sequences in the sample. The chain is built from TRBV6-5 and TRBJ2-3, with 7 bases identical to TRBD2. V lost 0 bases and J lost 3; bases outside the gene matches: 0. Germline V CDR1 and CDR2: MNHEY, SVGAGI. This CDR3 has 14 residues. In nucleotides, the CDR3 is TGTGCCAGCAGTTACTCTAGCGGGACAGATACGCAGTATTTT. This codes for CASSYSSGTDTQYF.

The chain has TRBV5-4 and TRBJ2-3, with TRBD2 identical over 8 bases. V lost 2 bases, J lost 1 base, and 9 bases stayed unmatched. Germline-derived CDR1 and CDR2 are SGHNT and YYREEE (reference sequence). The CDR3 consists of 17 residues. The CDR3 reads CASSFRSGRFGTDTQYF. CDR3 sequence (DNA): TGTGCCAGCAGCTTCCGAAGCGGGAGATTTGGCACAGATACGCAGTATTTT.

The V gene is TRBV25-1, the J gene TRBJ1-3, with 11 bases fitting TRBD1. V shed 2 bases and J 4 bases; nucleotides not matched to a gene: 10. CDR3 length: 18 residues. Germline CDR1 reads MGHDK; CDR2 reads SYGVNS. Here the CDR3 DNA reads TGTGCCAGCAGTGAAAAGCCGGGACAGGGGGAAAAAGGAAACACCATATATTTT. It translates to CASSEKPGQGEKGNTIYF.

The chain links TRBV7-9 to TRBJ2-5; 8 bases map to TRBD1. The J segment lost 5 bases and the V segment lost 3 bases, leaving 2 bases of the junction unmatched. The CDR3 length is 13 residues. Per the germline V gene, CDR1 is SEHNR and CDR2 is FQNEAQ (reference sequence). CDR3 nucleotides: TGTGCCAGCAGCTTCAGGGGGCGGGAGACCCAGTACTTC. As protein: CASSFRGRETQYF.

Turning to this clone: The germline gene is not matched at one end of the junction; a read error may be the cause. This rearrangement joins TRBV15 to TRBJ2-5; 9 nucleotides agree with TRBD1. This CDR3 is 16 amino acids long. CDR1 and CDR2 from the germline V gene are LNHNV and YYDKDF (reference sequence). CDR3 region: CATSGDLGQGQETQYF. Here the CDR3 DNA reads TGTGCCACCAGCGGAGACCTGGGACAGGGTCAAGAGACCCAGTACTTC.

The genes are TRBV30 and TRBJ1-2; possibly TRBD1 for D (6 bases). Trimming stripped 4 bases from V and 6 bases from J, with 24 bases between. The CDR3 contains 16 residues. Germline V lookup: CDR1 GTSNPN, CDR2 SVGIG (reference sequence). CDR3 amino acids: CAWMGWIGGLGNGYTF. CDR3 sequence (DNA): TGTGCCTGGATGGGATGGATCGGGGGGCTCGGGAATGGCTACACCTTC.

The gene calls are TRBV7-9 and TRBJ2-3, with 16 bases lining up with TRBD2. The germline gives CDR1 SEHNR, CDR2 FQNEAQ (reference sequence). This CDR3 has 18 residues. The V and J ends lost 5 bases and 0 bases, in that order; junction bases with no gene match: 5. This chain's CDR3 is CASSPGTSGRASTDTQYF. CDR3 DNA: TGTGCCAGCAGCCCAGGGACTAGCGGGAGGGCTAGCACAGATACGCAGTATTTT.

This clone was seen once. This CDR3 is also generated by other DNA sequences in the sample. The genes are TRBV18 and TRBJ2-7, with TRBD2 identical over 8 bases. Germline V gives CDR1 KGHSH, CDR2 LQKENI. With V trimmed by 3 bases and J by 3 bases, 4 bases remained unmatched. There are 14 residues in the CDR3. The CDR3 DNA follows: TGTGCCAGCTCACCCGGGCTAGCGGGCTACGAGCAGTACTTC. This encodes CASSPGLAGYEQYF.

The chain has TRBV5-6 and TRBJ1-4; D perhaps matches TRBD1 (5 bases). Trimming pared 4 bases from V and 8 bases from J, leaving 18 bases between. The CDR3 totals 15 residues. CDR1 is SGHDT and CDR2 is YYEEEE in the germline V gene. The CDR3, as DNA: TGTGCCAGCAGCATCCGGGGCCCCTACGGAGAAAAACTGTTTTTT. Residues: CASSIRGPYGEKLFF.

A single count supports this clone. The chain combines TRBV5-3 with TRBJ1-3; tentative D call: TRBD1 (5 bases). TRBV5-3 is treated as an ORF (open reading frame) with a function not yet certain. V gave up 4 bases and J gave up 0 bases, with 23 bases separating them. The CDR3 runs to 19 residues. The CDR3 DNA sequence: TGTGCCAGAAGCCCCGGCCCCTATACACGGGGCAGCTCTGGAAACACCATATATTTT. Residues: CARSPGPYTRGSSGNTIYF.

This chain connects TRBV11-2 to TRBJ2-7; 7 bases match TRBD1. Germline trimming cut 5 bases from V and 3 bases from J; bases unmatched to any gene: 10. CDR3 length equals 15 residues. From germline, CDR1 is SGHAT and CDR2 FQNNGV. The CDR3 DNA reads as TGTGCCAGCAGCCCACAAGGGGGCAGGGTCTACGAGCAGTACTTC. Residues: CASSPQGGRVYEQYF.

This chain uses TRBV30 with TRBJ2-1; no firm D call. Germline V gene lookup returns CDR1 GTSNPN and CDR2 SVGIG (reference sequence). CDR3 size: 11 residues. V lost 0 bases and J 8 bases, leaving 5 bases between the germline ends. CDR3 sequence: CAWSVVDEQFF. The CDR3 DNA follows: TGTGCCTGGAGTGTCGTGGATGAGCAGTTCTTC.

The gene calls are TRBV28 and TRBJ2-2; D unresolved. CDR1 MDHEN and CDR2 SYDVKM come from the germline V gene. CDR3 length: 14 residues. The germline V and J ends were trimmed by 5 bases and 3 bases, with 10 bases remaining between them. The DNA for the CDR3 is TGTGCCAGCAGTCTCCTAGATTACACCGGGGAGCTGTTTTTT. Protein sequence: CASSLLDYTGELFF.

This clone has only one observation. The gene calls are TRBV2 and TRBJ1-2, with D possibly matching TRBD1 (5 bases). V shed 1 base and J shed 8 bases, with 8 bases lying between them. CDR1 and CDR2 (germline): SNHLY, FYNNEI. The CDR3 contains 12 residues. CDR3 loop: CASSEGKGGYTF. CDR3 DNA sequence: TGTGCCAGCAGTGAAGGAAAGGGGGGCTACACCTTC.

The chain couples TRBV7-3 to TRBJ2-2; D unresolved. In germline, CDR1 is SGHTA, CDR2 FQGTGA. There are 15 residues in the CDR3. V lost 1 base and J lost 8, with 14 bases in between. The CDR3 sequence: CASSLIPSQPGELFF. The CDR3 DNA is TGTGCCAGCAGCTTAATCCCTAGTCAACCAGGGGAGCTGTTTTTT.

The chain uses TRBV4-2 and TRBJ2-7, with a weak D call TRBD2 (7 bases). Trimming cost V 4 bases and J 2 bases, with 21 bases left between them. The germline V gene has CDR1 LGHNA and CDR2 YNFKEQ. This CDR3 comprises 17 residues. Here the CDR3 reads CASSPSRGAGVTYEQYF. In DNA form, the CDR3 reads TGTGCCAGCAGCCCTTCCCGGGGGGCGGGAGTCACCTACGAGCAGTACTTC.

The chain carries TRBV5-6 and TRBJ2-7; 8 positions agree with TRBD2. CDR1 is SGHDT and CDR2 is YYEEEE in the germline V gene. The CDR3 is made up of 14 amino acids. V lost 4 bases and J lost 3; bases outside the gene matches: 6. The CDR3, as DNA: TGTGCCAGCAGCCGGACCGGGACTAGCTACGAGCAGTACTTC. Translated, it gives CASSRTGTSYEQYF.

This chain joins TRBV10-2 and TRBJ2-2; 9 bases are shared with TRBD2. The CDR3 has 16 amino acids. Trimming took 5 bases from V and 9 from J; bases not matched to a gene: 13. In germline, CDR1 is WSHSY, CDR2 SAAADI. Here the CDR3 DNA reads TGCGCCAGCAGTCGAGGGCTAGCGGGAACCGCCAGGGAGCTGTTTTTT. Its translation is CASSRGLAGTARELFF.

J is TRBJ2-5 and V is TRBV5-5; D may be TRBD1 (6 bases). Germline V lookup: CDR1 SGHKS, CDR2 YYEKEE (reference sequence). V dropped 0 bases and J dropped 5 bases, with 8 bases sitting between them. CDR3 length: 13 residues. This CDR3 is CASSLDREETQYF. The CDR3 bases are TGTGCCAGCAGCTTGGACAGGGAGGAGACCCAGTACTTC.

The rearrangement joins TRBV28 to TRBJ1-2; tentative D call: TRBD1 (5 bases). V lost 2 bases and J 8 bases, leaving 18 bases between the germline ends. Looked up from germline, CDR1 is MDHEN and CDR2 is SYDVKM. This CDR3 contains 15 residues. CDR3 loop: CASSLAGRGAEGYTF. CDR3 DNA: TGTGCCAGCAGTTTAGCGGGCCGGGGCGCGGAGGGCTACACCTTC.

This chain links TRBV5-1 with TRBJ2-1, with D possibly TRBD2 on 5 matching bases. V lost 4 bases and J lost 10, with 24 bases in between. The CDR3 length is 16 residues. CDR1 and CDR2 (germline): SGHRS, YFSETQ. CDR3 residues: CASSRVVLARDWEQFF. CDR3 DNA: TGCGCCAGCAGCCGGGTGGTGTTAGCGAGGGATTGGGAGCAGTTCTTC.

The CDR3 DNA is TGCGCCAGCAGCTTGTCCGGGACTAGCCCCTACGAGCAGTACTTC. It encodes CASSLSGTSPYEQYF. The rearrangement joins TRBV5-1 to TRBJ2-7; 9 nucleotides agree with TRBD2. Germline CDR1 and CDR2: SGHRS and YFSETQ. CDR3 size: 15 residues. Unmatched junction bases numbered 4, after V lost 1 base and J lost 2 bases.

This chain joins TRBV2 and TRBJ2-1; D is perhaps TRBD1 or TRBD2 (5 bases each). V lost 4 bases, J lost 0 bases, and 28 bases lay in between. The germline gives CDR1 SNHLY, CDR2 FYNNEI. CDR3 length: 21 amino acids. CDR3 sequence (DNA): TGTGCCAGCAGTGTAGTTGGGGGACCCGGCCGCCGGCCACACTCCTACAATGAGCAGTTCTTC. Translating gives CASSVVGGPGRRPHSYNEQFF.

CDR3 DNA sequence: TGTGCCATCTCACTAGCGGGAGTTACCGATACGCAGTATTTT. Its translation: CAISLAGVTDTQYF. The V and J genes are TRBV10-3 and TRBJ2-3; TRBD2 aligns across 11 bases. This CDR3 has 14 residues. The germline gives CDR1 ENHRY, CDR2 SYGVKD. V was pared by 8 bases and J by 6 bases, with 7 bases of the junction left unmatched.

This rearrangement joins TRBV7-9 to TRBJ2-3; perhaps TRBD1 as D (5 bases). Germline CDR1 is SEHNR and CDR2 is FQNEAQ (reference sequence). V lost 3 bases and J lost 6, with 13 bases in between. The CDR3 totals 14 residues. The CDR3 bases are TGTGCCAGCAGCTTTGACAGTCTCAGGGATACGCAGTATTTT. This codes for CASSFDSLRDTQYF. Combining the CDR3 with reference TRBV7-9 and TRBJ2-3 gives the whole variable domain DTGVSQNPRHKITKRGQNVTFRCDPISEHNRLYWYRQTLGQGPEFLTYFQNEAQLEKSRLLSDRFSAERPKGSFSTLEIQRTEQGDSAMYLCASSFDSLRDTQYFGPGTRLTVL.

The DNA of the CDR3 is TGTGCCAGCAGTTCACTGACAGGGTTTGATGAAAAACTGTTTTTT. Translation: CASSSLTGFDEKLFF. The V call is TRBV27, the J call TRBJ1-4, with 7 bases that match TRBD1. V shed 4 bases and J 6 bases; nucleotides not matched to a gene: 8. The CDR3 is 15 amino acids. Germline V gene lookup returns CDR1 MNHEY and CDR2 SMNVEV (reference sequence).

The CDR3 DNA reads TGTGCCAGCAGTGAGGGGCGGCAGCCCCAGCATTTT. This translates into CASSEGRQPQHF. This chain connects TRBV28 to TRBJ1-5; perhaps TRBD1 as D (5 bases). Per the germline V gene, CDR1 is MDHEN and CDR2 is SYDVKM. This CDR3 is 12 amino acids long. Trimming pared 5 bases from V and 7 bases from J, leaving 9 bases between.